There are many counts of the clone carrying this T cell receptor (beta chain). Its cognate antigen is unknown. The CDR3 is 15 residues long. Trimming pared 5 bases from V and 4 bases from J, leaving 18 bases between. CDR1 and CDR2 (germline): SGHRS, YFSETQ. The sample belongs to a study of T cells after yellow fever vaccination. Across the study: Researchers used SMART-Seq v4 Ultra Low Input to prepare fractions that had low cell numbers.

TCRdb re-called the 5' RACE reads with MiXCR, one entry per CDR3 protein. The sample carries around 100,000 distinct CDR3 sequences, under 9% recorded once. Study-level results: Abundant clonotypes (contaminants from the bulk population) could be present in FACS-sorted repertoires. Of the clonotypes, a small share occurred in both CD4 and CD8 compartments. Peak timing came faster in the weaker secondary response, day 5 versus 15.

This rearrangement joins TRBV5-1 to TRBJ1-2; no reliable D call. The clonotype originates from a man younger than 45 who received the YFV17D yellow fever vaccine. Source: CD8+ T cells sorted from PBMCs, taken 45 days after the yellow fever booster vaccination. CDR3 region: CASRTGVLPIYGYTF. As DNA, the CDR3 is TGCGCCAGCAGAACCGGGGTCCTACCTATCTATGGCTACACCTTC.